This TCR beta chain emerged from a study of response to subunit inactivated influenza vaccine (dated by TCRdb to 2016 to 2019). As for the study more broadly: The study used deep quantitative T cell receptor repertoire profiling to track responses to a trivalent subunit inactivated influenza vaccine. The study at large found these results: The authors suggested that each seasonal influenza vaccination may recruit only a limited number of new T cells.

Of note for this clonotype: This receptor's antigen is unknown. No clone much larger than this one lies a single base away; base qualities are absent.

The CDR3, cysteine through phenylalanine, is 16 amino acids long. The CDR3 DNA has 48 bases and is translated from base 1. Trimming removed 3 bases from V and 1 base from J, leaving 16 bases between the germline ends. Reading the germline V gene (reference sequence) gives CDR1 SGHKS and CDR2 YYEKEE. Receptor libraries were prepared by RT-PCR. This sample was sequenced with an Illumina HiSeq 2500. The public reads were run again by TCRdb, first through fastp at Q25 and then through MiXCR, and only productive beta chains were kept. Each record represents a unique CDR3 protein, reported with the most common genes and DNA among its rows. The sample data list 600,000 to 850,000 distinct CDR3 sequences, and 14% of these were observed just once. Of the sample, roughly 7.2% falls within the top ten clones.

The chain uses TRBV5-5 and TRBJ1-1; matching of 6 bases hints at TRBD1 as the D gene. The sample here was PBMCs from blood, taken approximately 15 days before vaccination. This TCR was sampled from a man aged 45 to 65 who received an inactivated influenza vaccine. Donor details come from another sample of the same person, matched by shared clones. The nucleotides read TGTGCCAGCAGCTCAACGGAGGGGGTTAGGAACACTGAAGCTTTCTTT. This yields the protein CASSSTEGVRNTEAFF.